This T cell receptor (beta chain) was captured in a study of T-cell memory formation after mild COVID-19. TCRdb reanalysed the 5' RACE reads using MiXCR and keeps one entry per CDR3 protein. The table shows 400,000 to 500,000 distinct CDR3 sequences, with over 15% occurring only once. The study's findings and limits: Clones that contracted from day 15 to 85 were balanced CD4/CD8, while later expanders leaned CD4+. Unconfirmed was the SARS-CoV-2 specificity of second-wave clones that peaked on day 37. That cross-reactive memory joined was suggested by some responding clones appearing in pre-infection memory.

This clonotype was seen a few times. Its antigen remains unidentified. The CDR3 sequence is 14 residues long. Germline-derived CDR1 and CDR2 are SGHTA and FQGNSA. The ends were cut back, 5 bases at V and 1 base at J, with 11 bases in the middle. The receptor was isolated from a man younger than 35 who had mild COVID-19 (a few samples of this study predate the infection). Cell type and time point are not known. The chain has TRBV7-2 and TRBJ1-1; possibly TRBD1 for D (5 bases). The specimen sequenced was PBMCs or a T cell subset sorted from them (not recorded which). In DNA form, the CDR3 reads TGTGCCAGCAGCGCGGGACCCCCGAACACTGAAGCTTTCTTT. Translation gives CASSAGPPNTEAFF. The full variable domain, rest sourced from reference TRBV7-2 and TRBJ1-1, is GAGVSQSPSNKVTEKGKDVELRCDPISGHTALYWYRQSLGQGLEFLIYFQGNSAPDKSGLPSDRFSAERTGGSVSTLTIQRTQQEDSAVYLCASSAGPPNTEAFFGQGTRLTVV.